The next 10 T cell receptor beta chains were all read from a single sample in a study of shared clonotypes between healthy human individuals. TCRdb keeps only in-frame clones here, not all; method: immunoSEQ multiplex PCR. Here the sample spans over a million clones, approximately 80% being singletons. The sequencing input was memory CD4+ T cells from PBMCs. Indicated subset: CD45RA-negative fraction. The receptors derive from a man aged 18-30 years in good health. Some clones in this sample may be carry-over from other donors' samples.

V is TRBV4-2 and J is TRBJ1-1, with no clear D. Germline CDR1 reads LGHNA; CDR2 reads YNFKEQ. CDR3 length: 13 amino acids. Trimming cost V 0 bases and J 5 bases, with 7 bases left between them. CDR3 amino acids: CASSQETRTEAFF. Here the CDR3 DNA reads TGTGCCAGCAGCCAAGAGACGCGGACTGAAGCTTTCTTT.

As regards this clone: The junction differs from germline at one of its ends, possibly a read error. This rearrangement joins TRBV11-3 to TRBJ2-1, with TRBD2 as a possible D gene (7 bases). CDR3 size: 15 residues. Germline assignment: CDR1 SGHNT and CDR2 YENEEA. The CDR3 is CASSLGGALDNEQFF. Here the CDR3 DNA reads TGTGCCAGCAGTTTAGGGGGGGCCCTGGACAATGAGCAGTTCTTC.

This chain joins TRBV5-1 and TRBJ2-4, with D tentatively TRBD2 (5 bases). The CDR3 spans 13 residues. CDR1 and CDR2 from the germline V gene are SGHRS and YFSETQ. The germline V and J ends were trimmed by 0 bases and 9 bases, with 10 bases remaining between them. DNA of the CDR3: TGCGCCAGCAGCTTGGATGAGGGTACCATTCAGTACTTC. Amino acids: CASSLDEGTIQYF. Full variable domain (rest looked up from reference TRBV5-1 and TRBJ2-4): KAGVTQTPRYLIKTRGQQVTLSCSPISGHRSVSWYQQTPGQGLQFLFEYFSETQRNKGNFPGRFSGRQFSNSRSEMNVSTLELGDSALYLCASSLDEGTIQYFGAGTRLSVL.

The table lists this clone with a few counts. The chain couples TRBV2 to TRBJ2-6; the match to TRBD1 covers 8 bases. The CDR3 loop spans 15 amino acids. Losses at the gene ends were 7 bases for V and 4 bases for J; bases not matched to a gene: 6. Germline V lookup: CDR1 SNHLY, CDR2 FYNNEI. The CDR3 sequence is CASKGQGVGANVLTF. The CDR3 DNA sequence: TGTGCCAGCAAAGGACAGGGTGTGGGGGCCAACGTCCTGACTTTC.

A remark on this clone: Other nucleotide sequences from this sample produce the same CDR3. The V and J genes are TRBV18 and TRBJ2-5; weak D call: TRBD1 (6 bases). In germline, CDR1 is KGHSH, CDR2 LQKENI. Trimming removed 3 bases at V and 1 base at J, with 6 bases between. CDR3 length equals 13 residues. The CDR3 sequence is CASSPGAQETQYF. In DNA, the CDR3 is TGTGCCAGCTCACCGGGGGCCCAAGAGACCCAGTACTTC.

This clone was detected only once. The chain uses TRBV19 and TRBJ2-5; tentative D call: TRBD1 (6 bases). Germline V gives CDR1 LNHDA, CDR2 SQIVND (reference sequence). CDR3 length: 14 amino acids. The germline V and J ends were trimmed by 7 bases and 4 bases, with 16 bases remaining between them. The CDR3 nucleotides are TGTGCCAGTACCCCCCCAGGGGCGGTAGAGACCCAGTACTTC. The encoded protein is CASTPPGAVETQYF.

CDR3 coding DNA: TGTGCCAGCAGTTCCCTGCATGCTCAGGGGGCCGGAAGGTACACTGAAGCTTTCTTT. Translating gives CASSSLHAQGAGRYTEAFF. The rearrangement uses TRBV28 and TRBJ1-1; 8 bases line up with TRBD1. The J segment lost 3 bases and the V segment lost 4 bases, leaving 19 bases of the junction unmatched. This CDR3 region has 19 residues. Germline V gives CDR1 MDHEN, CDR2 SYDVKM.

The chain links TRBV28 to TRBJ2-7, with no clear D. Germline values: CDR1 MDHEN, CDR2 SYDVKM. CDR3 length: 13 amino acids. The V gene lost 6 bases and the J gene lost 7 bases, with 16 bases spanning the gap. The chain's CDR3 is CASSPRVGKEQYF. CDR3 nucleotide sequence: TGTGCCAGCAGCCCTAGGGTAGGTAAGGAGCAGTACTTC.

The chain employs TRBV6-5 and TRBJ2-3; TRBD2 matches at 7 bases. This CDR3 spans 12 amino acids. CDR1 is MNHEY, CDR2 SVGAGI, per germline. V gave up 6 bases and J gave up 12 bases; unmatched junction bases: 9. The CDR3 coding sequence is TGTGCCAGCAGCCCGGGCGGGGGAATACAGTATTTT. Residues: CASSPGGGIQYF.

This clone was observed many times. This chain joins TRBV11-3 and TRBJ2-2, with 12 positions matching TRBD1. The CDR3 consists of 15 residues. Germline V lookup: CDR1 SGHNT, CDR2 YENEEA. V lost 5 bases, J lost 7 bases, and 5 bases stayed unmatched. CDR3: CASSKGQGAGGELFF. CDR3 DNA: TGTGCCAGCAGCAAGGGACAGGGGGCCGGCGGGGAGCTGTTTTTT.